This TCR beta chain was captured in a study of blood T cell repertoires in COVID-19. Study-wide background: Both acute and convalescent COVID-19 samples were obtained from the United States, Italy and Spain. The analysed material was cDNA or gDNA that came from T cells, B-cell-depleted T cells, or PBMCs.

This CDR3 is built from 15 residues. The germline gives CDR1 SGHVS, CDR2 FNYEAQ. Germline trimming cut 5 bases from V and 8 bases from J; bases unmatched to any gene: 12. In the original workflow: Reference gene primer amplification in the assay estimated nucleated cell counts. The assay was immunoSEQ multiplex PCR, and TCRdb's table has in-frame clones only and misses some. That table furnishes V, J and clone size, whereas the DNA furnished D and trimming. Of fewer than 300,000 clones in the sample, roughly 84% were seen once. This TCR derives from a woman younger than 30 with acute or convalescent COVID-19. The chain joins TRBV7-6 to TRBJ2-1, with 7 bases lining up with TRBD2. Specimen: peripheral blood. The CDR3 reads CASSPRTSRGDEQFF. Written as DNA, the CDR3 is TGTGCCAGCAGCCCGCGGACTAGTCGGGGCGATGAGCAGTTCTTC.